This T cell receptor beta chain derives from a study of blood T cell repertoires in COVID-19. This CDR3 contains 15 residues. With V trimmed by 1 base and J by 10 bases, 10 bases remained unmatched. Germline CDR1 and CDR2: LGHNA and YSLEER. Each participant's cohort was designated according to participant-reported clinical history. Here immunoSEQ multiplex PCR was the method, and the copy in TCRdb shows in-frame clones only, minus some. Among around 250,000 clones, around nine tenths were seen once, and the ten largest hold approximately 1.7%. This chain uses TRBV4-3 with TRBJ2-1; 7 nucleotides match TRBD2. The clonotype comes from a woman aged 50 to 65 who had recovered from COVID-19. Sequences were obtained from PBMCs or T cells enriched from blood (not recorded which). For the CDR3, the DNA is TGCGCCAGCAGCCAAGTAGGAGTCGGGAGGAGCGAGCAGTTCTTC. Its translation: CASSQVGVGRSEQFF.